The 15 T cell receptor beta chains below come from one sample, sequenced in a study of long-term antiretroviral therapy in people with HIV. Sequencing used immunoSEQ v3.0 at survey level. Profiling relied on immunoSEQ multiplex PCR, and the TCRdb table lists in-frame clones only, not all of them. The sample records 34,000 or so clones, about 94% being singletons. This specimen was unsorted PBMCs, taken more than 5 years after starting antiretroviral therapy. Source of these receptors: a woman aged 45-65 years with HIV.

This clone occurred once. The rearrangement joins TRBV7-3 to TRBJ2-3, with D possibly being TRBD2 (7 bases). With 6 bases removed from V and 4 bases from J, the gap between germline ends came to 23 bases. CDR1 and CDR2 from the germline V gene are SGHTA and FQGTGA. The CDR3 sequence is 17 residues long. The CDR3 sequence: CASSLPGPGGRADTQYF. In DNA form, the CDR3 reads TGTGCCAGCAGTCTACCTGGGCCGGGGGGCCGGGCAGATACGCAGTATTTT.

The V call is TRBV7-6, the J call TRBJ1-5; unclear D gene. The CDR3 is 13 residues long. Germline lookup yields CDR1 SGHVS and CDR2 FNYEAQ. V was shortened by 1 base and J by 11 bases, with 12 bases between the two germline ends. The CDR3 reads CASSLDTEGSQHF. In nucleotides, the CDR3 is TGTGCCAGCAGCTTAGATACAGAAGGTTCCCAGCATTTT. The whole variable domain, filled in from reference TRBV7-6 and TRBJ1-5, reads GAGVSQSPRYKVTKRGQDVALRCDPISGHVSLYWYRQALGQGPEFLTYFNYEAQQDKSGLPNDRFSAERPEGSISTLTIQRTEQRDSAMYRCASSLDTEGSQHFGDGTRLSIL.

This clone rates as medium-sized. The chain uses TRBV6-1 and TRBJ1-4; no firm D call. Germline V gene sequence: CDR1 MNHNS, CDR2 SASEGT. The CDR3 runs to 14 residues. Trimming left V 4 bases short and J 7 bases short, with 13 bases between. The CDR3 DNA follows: TGTGCCAGCAGTGGGGCAGGTGGTGTTGAAAAACTGTTTTTT. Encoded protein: CASSGAGGVEKLFF.

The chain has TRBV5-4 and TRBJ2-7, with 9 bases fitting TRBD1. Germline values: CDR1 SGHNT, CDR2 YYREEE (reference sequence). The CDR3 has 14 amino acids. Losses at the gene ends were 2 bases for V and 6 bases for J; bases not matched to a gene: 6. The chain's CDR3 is CASSFGDREGEQYF. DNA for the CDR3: TGTGCCAGCAGCTTCGGGGACAGGGAAGGCGAGCAGTACTTC.

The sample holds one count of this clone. CDR3 amino acids: CASRGRGGNQPQHF. CDR3 sequence (DNA): TGTGCCAGCAGGGGGCGAGGGGGCAATCAGCCCCAGCATTTT. The chain is built from TRBV2 and TRBJ1-5; TRBD1 is a possible D gene (5 bases). Germline V gene data show CDR1 as SNHLY and CDR2 as FYNNEI. Deletions cut 6 bases from V and 2 bases from J, with 11 bases between. The CDR3 sequence is 14 residues long.

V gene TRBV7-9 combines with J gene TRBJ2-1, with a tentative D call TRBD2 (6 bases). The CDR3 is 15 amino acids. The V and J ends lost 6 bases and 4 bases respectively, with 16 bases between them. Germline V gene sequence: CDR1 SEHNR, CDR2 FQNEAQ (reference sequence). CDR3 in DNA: TGTGCCAGCAGACCCGGGACTCCTTCTTACAATGAGCAGTTCTTC. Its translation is CASRPGTPSYNEQFF.

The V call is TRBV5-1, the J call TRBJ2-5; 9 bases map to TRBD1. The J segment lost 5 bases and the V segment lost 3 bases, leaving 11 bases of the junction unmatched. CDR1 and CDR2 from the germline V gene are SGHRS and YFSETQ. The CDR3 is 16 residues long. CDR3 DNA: TGCGCCAGCAGCTGGCCGGGACAGGGAAATAGGGAGACCCAGTACTTC. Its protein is CASSWPGQGNRETQYF.

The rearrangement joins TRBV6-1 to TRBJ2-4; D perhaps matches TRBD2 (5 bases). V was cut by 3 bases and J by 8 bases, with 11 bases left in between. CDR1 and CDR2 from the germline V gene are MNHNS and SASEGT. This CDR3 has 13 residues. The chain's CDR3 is CASSDGEFDIQYF. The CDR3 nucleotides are TGTGCCAGCAGTGACGGGGAGTTTGACATTCAGTACTTC.

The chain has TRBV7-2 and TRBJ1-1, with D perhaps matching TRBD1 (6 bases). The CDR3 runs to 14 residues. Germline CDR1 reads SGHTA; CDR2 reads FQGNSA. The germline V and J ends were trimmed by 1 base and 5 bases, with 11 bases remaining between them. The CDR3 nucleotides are TGTGCCAGCAGCTTAGTTTTCCAGGGGACTGAAGCTTTCTTT. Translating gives CASSLVFQGTEAFF.

The CDR3 loop reads CASSPPTPNTGELFF. The CDR3 DNA sequence: TGTGCCAGCTCACCACCAACACCGAACACCGGGGAGCTGTTTTTT. The rearrangement uses TRBV18 and TRBJ2-2; D unresolved. Germline CDR1 and CDR2: KGHSH and LQKENI. Between the trimmed V and J ends, which lost 0 bases and 0 bases, there was a span of 5 bases. The CDR3 totals 15 residues.

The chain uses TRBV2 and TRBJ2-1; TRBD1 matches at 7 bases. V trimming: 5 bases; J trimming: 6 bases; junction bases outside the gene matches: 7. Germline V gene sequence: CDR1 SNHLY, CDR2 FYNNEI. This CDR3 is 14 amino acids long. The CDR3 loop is CASSTRPGGNEQFF. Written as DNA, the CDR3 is TGTGCCAGCAGTACTCGCCCAGGGGGCAATGAGCAGTTCTTC.

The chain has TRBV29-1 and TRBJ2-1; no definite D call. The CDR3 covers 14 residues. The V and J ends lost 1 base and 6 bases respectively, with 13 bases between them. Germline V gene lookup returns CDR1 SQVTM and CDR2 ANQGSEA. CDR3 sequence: CSVEGPIRSNEQFF. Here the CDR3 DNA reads TGCAGCGTTGAAGGCCCTATTCGATCCAATGAGCAGTTCTTC.

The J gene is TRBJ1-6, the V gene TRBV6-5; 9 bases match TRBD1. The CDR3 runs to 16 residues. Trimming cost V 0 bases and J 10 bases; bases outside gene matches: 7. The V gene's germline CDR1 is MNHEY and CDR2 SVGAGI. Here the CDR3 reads CASSYSGTGSVSPLHF. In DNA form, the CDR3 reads TGTGCCAGCAGTTACTCCGGGACAGGGAGCGTCTCACCCCTCCACTTT.

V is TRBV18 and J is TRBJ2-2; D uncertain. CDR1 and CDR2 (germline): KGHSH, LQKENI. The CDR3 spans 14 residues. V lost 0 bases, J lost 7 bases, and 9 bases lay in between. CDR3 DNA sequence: TGTGCCAGCTCACCACCATTCCGTAGCGGGGAGCTGTTTTTT. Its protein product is CASSPPFRSGELFF.

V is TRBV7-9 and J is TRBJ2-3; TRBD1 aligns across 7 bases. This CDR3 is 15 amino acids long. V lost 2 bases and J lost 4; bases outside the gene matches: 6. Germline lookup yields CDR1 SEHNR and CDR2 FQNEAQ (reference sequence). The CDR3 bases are TGTGCCAGCAGCTTATTGCGACAGGGCTCAGATACGCAGTATTTT. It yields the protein CASSLLRQGSDTQYF.